The 18 T cell receptor beta chains in this list originate from one sample, sequenced in a study of blood T cell repertoires in COVID-19. Produced via immunoSEQ multiplex PCR; TCRdb's table is partial and in-frame only. This table has more than 200,000 clones, 80% to 90% appearing once. The sample was peripheral blood. The origin of the receptors is a man aged 50-60 years with COVID-19, enrolled during active disease.

The CDR3 sequence is CASSFLGGGGQPQHF. The CDR3, as DNA: TGTGCCAGCAGCTTCCTCGGGGGAGGGGGTCAGCCCCAGCATTTT. V is TRBV5-5 and J is TRBJ1-5; possible D gene TRBD1, 6 bases. The CDR3 is 15 amino acids. The germline gives CDR1 SGHKS, CDR2 YYEKEE (reference sequence). The V end lost 2 bases, the J end lost 6 bases, and 15 bases lay between the germline ends.

The chain carries TRBV19 and TRBJ2-2; 7 bases map to TRBD2. The CDR3 covers 15 residues. Germline assignment: CDR1 LNHDA and CDR2 SQIVND (reference sequence). The J segment lost 6 bases and the V segment lost 6 bases, leaving 10 bases of the junction unmatched. This chain's CDR3 is CASRLSAGVPGELFF. The CDR3 DNA reads TGTGCCAGTAGGCTTTCTGCGGGAGTCCCCGGGGAGCTGTTTTTT.

This CDR3 reads CAISESGGGTFEQFF. The CDR3 DNA reads TGTGCCATCAGTGAGTCGGGCGGGGGTACCTTTGAGCAGTTCTTC. The chain is built from TRBV10-3 and TRBJ2-1; TRBD2 aligns across 7 bases. Trimming at V came to 0 bases and at J to 9 bases, leaving 8 bases not matched to a gene. This CDR3 has 15 amino acids. The V gene's germline CDR1 is ENHRY and CDR2 SYGVKD.

The genes are TRBV5-4 and TRBJ1-6; D gene ambiguous. Germline V lookup: CDR1 SGHNT, CDR2 YYREEE (reference sequence). This CDR3 spans 13 amino acids. Trimming cost V 3 bases and J 8 bases, with 9 bases left between them. CDR3 bases: TGTGCCAGCAGCTCAACTTTAGATTCACCCCTCCACTTT. It specifies CASSSTLDSPLHF.

The V call is TRBV29-1, the J call TRBJ2-7; D remains unclear. The CDR3 has 14 amino acids. V lost 5 bases and J lost 2, with 16 bases in between. Germline CDR1 reads SQVTM; CDR2 reads ANQGSEA. CDR3 nucleotides: TGCAGCGTTATTAGGAGCGAGAGACCCTACGAGCAGTACTTC. Translation gives CSVIRSERPYEQYF.

V usage is TRBV4-2 and J usage is TRBJ1-3; no definite D call. CDR1 and CDR2 from the germline V gene are LGHNA and YNFKEQ. Trimming left V 2 bases short and J 0 bases short, with 8 bases between. The CDR3 extends over 15 amino acids. The CDR3 loop reads CASSQNPSSGNTIYF. Written as DNA, the CDR3 is TGTGCCAGCAGCCAAAACCCTAGCTCTGGAAACACCATATATTTT.

CDR3 coding DNA: TGTGCCAGCAGCCAAGTTGTGACTAGCGGATACAATGAGCAGTTCTTC. As protein: CASSQVVTSGYNEQFF. This chain connects TRBV3-1 (or the pseudogene TRBV3-2) to TRBJ2-1; TRBD2 matches at 9 bases. Germline assignment: CDR1 LGHDT and CDR2 YNNKEL (reference sequence). CDR3 length: 16 residues. The V segment lost 1 base and the J segment 4 bases; nucleotides outside the gene matches: 5.

The chain recombines TRBV4-1 with TRBJ2-1, with D possibly being TRBD1 (6 bases). The CDR3 has 16 amino acids. Germline V gene sequence: CDR1 MGHRA, CDR2 YSYEKL. V lost 2 bases, J lost 0 bases, and 11 bases lay in between. The CDR3 DNA follows: TGCGCCAGCAGCCAATATGGGGACATCTCCTACAATGAGCAGTTCTTC. Translated, it gives CASSQYGDISYNEQFF.

V is TRBV21-1 and J is TRBJ1-6; TRBD1 was called by the table and not checked on the DNA. TRBV21-1 is marked as a pseudogene. The CDR3 loop spans 17 amino acids. CDR3 bases: TGTGCCAGCAGCAAAGCGGGGCGGTACCTCTATAATTCACCCCTCCACTTT. Protein product: CASSKAGRYLYNSPLHF.

The gene calls are TRBV6-5 and TRBJ1-1, with D perhaps TRBD1 (5 bases). V lost 8 bases, J lost 2 bases, and 9 bases lay in between. The CDR3 consists of 12 residues. The germline V gene encodes CDR1 MNHEY and CDR2 SVGAGI. The DNA of the CDR3 is TGTGCCAGCGAACAGGCAAACACTGAAGCTTTCTTT. Encoded protein: CASEQANTEAFF.

This chain joins TRBV6-1 and TRBJ2-5; 7 bases fit TRBD1. V shed 10 bases and J 4 bases; nucleotides not matched to a gene: 9. Looked up from germline, CDR1 is MNHNS and CDR2 is SASEGT. This CDR3 region has 13 residues. The DNA for the CDR3 is TGTGCCACCACAGGGGAGTCATTAGAGACCCAGTACTTC. This sequence encodes CATTGESLETQYF.

The V gene is TRBV5-1, the J gene TRBJ1-6; TRBD1 aligns across 12 bases. The germline V gene encodes CDR1 SGHRS and CDR2 YFSETQ. CDR3 length equals 18 residues. The J segment lost 10 bases and the V segment lost 1 base, leaving 12 bases of the junction unmatched. The CDR3 reads CASSLSGTGGVVGSPLHF. In nucleotides, the CDR3 is TGCGCCAGCAGCTTGAGTGGGACAGGGGGCGTCGTAGGATCACCCCTCCACTTT.

The chain links TRBV28 to TRBJ1-2, with 7 bases matching TRBD1. Germline V lookup: CDR1 MDHEN, CDR2 SYDVKM. Trimming took 2 bases from V and 4 from J; bases not matched to a gene: 13. This CDR3 is 17 amino acids long. CDR3 nucleotide sequence: TGTGCCAGCAGTTTAGGGGGACAGCTACGTCGGGGCTATGGCTACACCTTC. It codes for CASSLGGQLRRGYGYTF.

The V gene is TRBV19, the J gene TRBJ1-5; 7 positions agree with TRBD1. Per germline, CDR1 LNHDA and CDR2 SQIVND (reference sequence). There are 15 residues in the CDR3. The V gene end was trimmed by 7 bases and the J gene end by 1 base; junction bases not matched to a gene: 7. The CDR3 sequence is CASNKGQPSNQPQHF. The CDR3 DNA sequence: TGTGCCAGTAATAAGGGACAGCCCAGCAATCAGCCCCAGCATTTT.

The chain couples TRBV6-5 to TRBJ1-4, with D uncertain. CDR1 and CDR2 (germline): MNHEY, SVGAGI. The CDR3 contains 14 residues. V lost 10 bases, J lost 4 bases, and 16 bases lay in between. CDR3 sequence (DNA): TGTGCCACCTTTTTTAGATTCGGTAATGAAAAACTGTTTTTT. Translated: CATFFRFGNEKLFF.

The rearrangement joins TRBV27 to TRBJ2-2; D may be TRBD1 (6 bases). Germline assignment: CDR1 MNHEY and CDR2 SMNVEV (reference sequence). Trimming cost V 6 bases and J 0 bases, with 11 bases left between them. The CDR3 loop spans 15 amino acids. DNA for the CDR3: TGTGCCAGCAGAGAGACAGGATCGAACACCGGGGAGCTGTTTTTT. Its protein product is CASRETGSNTGELFF.

This clone appeared once. The rearrangement uses TRBV7-2 and TRBJ2-5, with D perhaps matching TRBD1 (6 bases). This CDR3 region has 14 residues. Trimming cost V 5 bases and J 3 bases, with 13 bases left between them. Germline CDR1 and CDR2: SGHTA and FQGNSA. The CDR3: CASSTRDKKETQYF. CDR3 sequence (DNA): TGTGCCAGCAGCACCCGGGACAAAAAAGAGACCCAGTACTTC. Supplemented by reference TRBV7-2 and TRBJ2-5, the full variable domain reads GAGVSQSPSNKVTEKGKDVELRCDPISGHTALYWYRQSLGQGLEFLIYFQGNSAPDKSGLPSDRFSAERTGGSVSTLTIQRTQQEDSAVYLCASSTRDKKETQYFGPGTRLLVL.

This clone showed up many times. The chain links TRBV6-5 to TRBJ2-1; perhaps TRBD2 as D (5 bases). The germline gives CDR1 MNHEY, CDR2 SVGAGI. This CDR3 has 15 residues. V was cut by 5 bases and J by 2 bases, with 13 bases left in between. The CDR3 DNA reads TGTGCCAGCAGTCGGACTGGAAACCCCTACAATGAGCAGTTCTTC. As protein: CASSRTGNPYNEQFF.